The 20 T cell receptor beta chains below were found in one sample sequenced in a study of T cells after yellow fever vaccination. Each CDR3 protein is one row after TCRdb ran MiXCR on the 5' RACE reads. Found here are 250,000 to 300,000 distinct CDR3 sequences, roughly 5% of them singletons; the top ten hold roughly 3.3%. This specimen was CD4+ T cells sorted from PBMCs, taken on the day of the yellow fever booster vaccination. These receptors all stem from a man between 18 and 29 years old who received the YFV17D yellow fever vaccine.

The sample holds a few counts of this clonotype. The chain uses TRBV30 and TRBJ2-5, with 11 bases identical to TRBD2. The junction had 5 bases not matched to a gene; V was cut back by 7 bases and J by 1 base. Per germline, CDR1 GTSNPN and CDR2 SVGIG (reference sequence). The CDR3 is made up of 14 amino acids. DNA of the CDR3: TGTGCCTCCAGACTAGCGGGGCTCCAAGAGACCCAGTACTTC. Protein product: CASRLAGLQETQYF. Complete variable domain (other parts from reference TRBV30 and TRBJ2-5): SQTIHQWPATLVQPVGSPLSLECTVEGTSNPNLYWYRQAAGRGLQLLFYSVGIGQISSEVPQNLSASRPQDRQFILSSKKLLLSDSGFYLCASRLAGLQETQYFGPGTRLLVL.

The sample holds many counts of this clonotype. CDR3 loop: CASSPPSGNTIYF. CDR3 bases: TGTGCCAGCTCACCACCGTCTGGAAACACCATATATTTT. This rearrangement joins TRBV18 to TRBJ1-3; no reliable D call. Germline V gene data show CDR1 as KGHSH and CDR2 as LQKENI. The CDR3 extends over 13 amino acids. V was cut by 0 bases and J by 1 base, with 1 base left in between.

Many counts were recorded for this clonotype. The genes are TRBV4-3 and TRBJ2-7; D is undetermined. This CDR3 has 15 residues. Deletions cut 1 base from V and 3 bases from J, with 13 bases between. Germline V CDR1 and CDR2: LGHNA, YSLEER. CDR3 amino acids: CASSQGNQDLYEQYF. The CDR3 DNA sequence: TGCGCCAGCAGCCAAGGAAATCAGGATCTCTACGAGCAGTACTTC.

This clonotype appeared a few times. The V and J genes are TRBV7-3 and TRBJ2-7; 8 positions agree with TRBD1. The V gene end was trimmed by 5 bases and the J gene end by 3 bases; junction bases not matched to a gene: 9. Germline CDR1 is SGHTA and CDR2 is FQGTGA. This CDR3 contains 15 residues. The CDR3: CASSQRGTGNYEQYV. The CDR3 bases are TGTGCCAGCAGCCAGAGGGGGACAGGAAACTACGAGCAGTACGTC.

The chain recombines TRBV5-1 with TRBJ2-3; 9 bases map to TRBD1. The CDR3 loop spans 15 amino acids. Trimming took 0 bases from V and 9 from J; bases not matched to a gene: 8. Germline loops: CDR1 SGHRS, CDR2 YFSETQ. The CDR3 sequence is CASSLEVSGTGTQYF. As DNA, the CDR3 is TGCGCCAGCAGCTTGGAGGTTTCGGGGACAGGGACGCAGTATTTT. The full variable domain, completed using reference TRBV5-1 and TRBJ2-3, is KAGVTQTPRYLIKTRGQQVTLSCSPISGHRSVSWYQQTPGQGLQFLFEYFSETQRNKGNFPGRFSGRQFSNSRSEMNVSTLELGDSALYLCASSLEVSGTGTQYFGPGTRLTVL.

This clonotype was picked up many times. The chain couples TRBV9 to TRBJ1-6, with D possibly TRBD1 on 6 matching bases. Germline V CDR1 and CDR2: SGDLS, YYNGEE. The V end was cut by 3 bases, the J end by 0 bases, with 13 bases between. This CDR3 is 17 amino acids long. The chain's CDR3 is CASSGRQESSYNSPLHF. The DNA of the CDR3 is TGTGCCAGCAGCGGACGACAGGAAAGCTCCTATAATTCACCCCTCCACTTT.

The J gene is TRBJ2-3, the V gene TRBV20-1; TRBD2 matches 7 bases. V lost 4 bases, J lost 0 bases, and 10 bases stayed unmatched. Germline CDR1 is DFQATT and CDR2 is SNEGSKA (reference sequence). The CDR3 totals 16 residues. Here the CDR3 DNA reads TGCAGTGCTACCCCCTCAGGGCGGGAGAGCACAGATACGCAGTATTTT. Residues: CSATPSGRESTDTQYF.

This clonotype was counted ten times or more. This chain links TRBV7-6 with TRBJ2-5; no clear D gene. Per the germline V gene, CDR1 is SGHVS and CDR2 is FNYEAQ. This CDR3 has 13 residues. Trimming removed 0 bases from V and 5 bases from J, with 7 bases in between. In DNA form, the CDR3 reads TGTGCCAGCAGCTTAGCGTGGGGTGAGACCCAGTACTTC. Protein product: CASSLAWGETQYF.

The gene calls are TRBV5-1 and TRBJ2-4, with D possibly matching TRBD1 (6 bases). V gave up 4 bases and J gave up 9 bases, with 23 bases separating them. This CDR3 is 16 amino acids long. The V gene's germline CDR1 is SGHRS and CDR2 YFSETQ. Here the CDR3 DNA reads TGCGCCAGCAGCCTAGACCCGACAGGAGCCTCGGCCATTCAGTACTTC. Amino acid sequence: CASSLDPTGASAIQYF.

The rearrangement uses TRBV11-2 and TRBJ2-3; perhaps TRBD2 as D (7 bases). The ends were cut back, 5 bases at V and 0 bases at J, with 15 bases in the middle. CDR1 is SGHAT and CDR2 is FQNNGV in the germline V gene. The CDR3 extends over 16 amino acids. This chain's CDR3 is CASSRIRGGSTDTQYF. The CDR3 nucleotides are TGTGCCAGCAGCCGAATAAGGGGGGGTAGCACAGATACGCAGTATTTT.

This clonotype was observed a few times. The chain uses TRBV5-4 and TRBJ2-6, with D unresolved. The CDR3 consists of 15 residues. V dropped 4 bases and J dropped 2 bases, with 10 bases sitting between them. Germline assignment: CDR1 SGHNT and CDR2 YYREEE (reference sequence). DNA for the CDR3: TGTGCCAGCAGCGGTCCTATAGCTGGGGCCAACGTCCTGACTTTC. Amino acids: CASSGPIAGANVLTF. Based on the CDR3 plus reference TRBV5-4 and TRBJ2-6, the full variable domain is ETGVTQSPTHLIKTRGQQVTLRCSSQSGHNTVSWYQQALGQGPQFIFQYYREEENGRGNFPPRFSGLQFPNYSSELNVNALELDDSALYLCASSGPIAGANVLTFGAGSRLTVL.

This clonotype was observed a few times. The genes are TRBV28 and TRBJ1-6; no firm D call. CDR1 MDHEN and CDR2 SYDVKM come from the germline V gene. This CDR3 is 12 amino acids long. V lost 6 bases to trimming and J lost 10 bases, with 10 bases between them. As DNA, the CDR3 is TGTGCCAGCAGCTCATTAAGGTCACCCCTCCACTTT. This encodes CASSSLRSPLHF.

This clonotype was observed a few times. The chain uses TRBV27 and TRBJ2-2; 8 bases fit TRBD1. V gave up 0 bases and J gave up 4 bases; unmatched junction bases: 7. There are 17 residues in the CDR3. CDR1 MNHEY and CDR2 SMNVEV come from the germline V gene (reference sequence). The CDR3 here is CASSLSSGQVVTGELFF. CDR3 in DNA: TGTGCCAGCAGTTTATCCTCGGGACAGGTAGTCACCGGGGAGCTGTTTTTT.

The rearrangement joins TRBV10-3 to TRBJ2-3; 9 nucleotides line up with TRBD2. From germline, CDR1 is ENHRY and CDR2 SYGVKD. J gave up 4 bases and V 2 bases, and 10 bases lay outside the gene matches. The CDR3 spans 17 residues. The chain's CDR3 is CAISERAGGDRPDTQYF. The CDR3 bases are TGTGCCATCAGTGAGCGGGCGGGGGGGGACCGGCCAGATACGCAGTATTTT.

This clonotype came up many times. The chain employs TRBV6-5 and TRBJ2-7; 7 bases match TRBD2. Trimming removed 0 bases from V and 9 bases from J; junction bases left unmatched: 5. Per the germline V gene, CDR1 is MNHEY and CDR2 is SVGAGI. This CDR3 has 13 amino acids. The CDR3 region has the DNA TGTGCCAGCAGTTACTCGAGCAGGGAGGGGCAGTACTTC. The encoded protein is CASSYSSREGQYF.

V is TRBV4-3 and J is TRBJ2-2; D remains unclear. V lost 2 bases and J 6 bases, leaving 7 bases between the germline ends. Germline V lookup: CDR1 LGHNA, CDR2 YSLEER. The CDR3 length is 13 residues. CDR3 sequence reads: CASSQSEAGELFF. CDR3 coding DNA: TGCGCCAGCAGCCAAAGCGAGGCCGGGGAGCTGTTTTTT.

This clonotype was recorded many times. V usage is TRBV7-9 and J usage is TRBJ1-1; TRBD1 is a possible D gene (5 bases). The V and J ends lost 5 bases and 4 bases respectively, with 17 bases between them. Germline CDR1 reads SEHNR; CDR2 reads FQNEAQ (reference sequence). The CDR3 has 15 residues. The CDR3 loop is CASSQVFGGTTEAFF. The CDR3 DNA reads TGTGCCAGCAGCCAGGTTTTTGGGGGGACCACTGAAGCTTTCTTT.

A few counts support this clonotype. The J gene is TRBJ1-5, the V gene TRBV4-1; 7 bases are a match to TRBD1. The V and J ends lost 0 bases and 5 bases, in that order; junction bases with no gene match: 7. Germline V gene data show CDR1 as MGHRA and CDR2 as YSYEKL. This CDR3 is built from 16 residues. CDR3 region: CASSQEGDREDQPQHF. DNA of the CDR3: TGCGCCAGCAGCCAAGAAGGCGACAGGGAGGATCAGCCCCAGCATTTT.

This clonotype was seen a handful of times. V usage is TRBV6-6 and J usage is TRBJ1-4; TRBD1 is a possible D gene (5 bases). Germline V gene sequence: CDR1 MNHNY, CDR2 SVGAGI (reference sequence). The CDR3 runs 16 residues. Between the trimmed V and J ends, which lost 2 bases and 7 bases, there was a span of 17 bases. The CDR3, as DNA: TGTGCCAGCAGTTACGGGGGAACTGGGGCGCGTGAAAAACTGTTTTTT. This codes for CASSYGGTGAREKLFF.

The chain uses TRBV12-3 or TRBV12-4 and TRBJ2-3, with D unclear. The ends were cut back, 2 bases at V and 2 bases at J, with 8 bases in the middle. CDR3 length equals 14 residues. For the CDR3, the DNA is TGTGCCAGCAGTTTAATCAGCGCCACAGATACGCAGTATTTT. It yields the protein CASSLISATDTQYF.